This TCR beta chain appears in the sequencing data of a study of T cells in Graves' hyperthyroidism and ophthalmopathy. For the study at large: Peripheral blood specimens were obtained at initial diagnosis, prior to any treatment.

In this sample, this clonotype turned up many times. Active moderate-to-severe ophthalmopathy, Clinical Activity Score at least 3, NOSPECS at least 4, under 3 months' duration. Out of approximately 10 ml of fresh peripheral blood came the PBMCs. This CDR3 is 18 amino acids long. V shed 1 base, J shed 8 bases, and the junction held 14 bases outside the gene matches. From germline, CDR1 is SGHRS and CDR2 YFSETQ. The CDR3 regions of TCR beta were amplified from RNA transcripts. Carried out on the TCR CDR3, a first-round RT-PCR used the HTBI primer set. TCRdb ran MiXCR on the multiplex PCR reads and lists one entry per CDR3 protein. The sample yields some 580,000 distinct CDR3 sequences, more than 15% seen once.

The sample was blood. This clonotype was sampled from a woman between 40 and 55 years old with Graves' ophthalmopathy. V usage is TRBV5-1 and J usage is TRBJ2-3, with 12 bases that match TRBD2. CDR3: CASSLSSSGRAVLPTQYF. For the CDR3, the DNA is TGCGCCAGCAGCTTGAGTTCTAGCGGGAGGGCGGTGCTTCCTACGCAGTATTTT.